This TCR beta chain was documented in a study of shared clonotypes between healthy human individuals. Study results and limitations: It was anticipated that sequencing depth would influence how many clonotypes donors shared.

Each sample came from a Caucasian adult donor living in Nashville, Tennessee. It was into CD45RA+ naive and CD45RA-negative memory subsets that the CD4+ cells were split. A note on this clone: What it binds is not known.

CDR1 MNHEY and CDR2 SMNVEV come from the germline V gene (reference sequence). This CDR3 region has 14 residues. The V and J ends lost 5 bases and 2 bases, in that order; junction bases with no gene match: 4. Each subset's genomic DNA was split evenly across several immunoSEQ plates. Method: immunoSEQ multiplex PCR; TCRdb's copy keeps in-frame clones and lacks some. The sample records 2 million or so clones, 85% to 95% being singletons. The chain combines TRBV27 with TRBJ2-7; 9 nucleotides agree with TRBD2. The sequencing sample was made of naive CD4+ T cells sorted from blood. Subset meaning: CD45RA+ positively selected. The receptor comes from a man aged 18-30 years in good health. In DNA form, the CDR3 reads TGTGCCAGCAGTAGGACTAGCGCAGCCTACGAGCAGTACTTC. It translates to CASSRTSAAYEQYF.